The 12 T cell receptor beta chains reported below all come from one sample, sequenced in a study of blood T cell repertoires in COVID-19. Assay used: immunoSEQ multiplex PCR; TCRdb lists only in-frame clones, some missing. The sample has a few hundred thousand clones, roughly 85% seen once. Sample: peripheral blood. Source of these receptors: a man aged 55 to 70 who had recovered from COVID-19.

The V gene is TRBV6-5, the J gene TRBJ1-5, with a tentative D call TRBD1 (6 bases). CDR3 length: 13 residues. Germline-derived CDR1 and CDR2 are MNHEY and SVGAGI. With 6 bases removed from V and 4 bases from J, the gap between germline ends came to 10 bases. In DNA form, the CDR3 reads TGTGCCAGCAGATTACAGGGTAATCAGCCCCAGCATTTT. This gives the protein CASRLQGNQPQHF.

V gene TRBV3-1 (or the pseudogene TRBV3-2) combines with J gene TRBJ2-1; the match to TRBD1 covers 9 bases. The CDR3 totals 16 residues. Germline lookup yields CDR1 LGHDT and CDR2 YNNKEL (reference sequence). Trimming removed 8 bases from V and 6 bases from J; junction bases left unmatched: 14. In DNA form, the CDR3 reads TGTGCCAGCGCGCCCGAGGGGGGGACAGGGCGCAATGAGCAGTTCTTC. Its translation: CASAPEGGTGRNEQFF.

The gene calls are TRBV5-1 and TRBJ2-1; a weak D match, TRBD1 (6 bases). Trimming cost V 0 bases and J 7 bases, with 14 bases left between them. The germline gives CDR1 SGHRS, CDR2 YFSETQ. CDR3 length equals 15 residues. The CDR3 coding sequence is TGCGCCAGCAGCTTGGCCGGGTCAGGGGAGAATGAGCAGTTCTTC. Protein product: CASSLAGSGENEQFF.

The chain employs TRBV6-5 and TRBJ2-5, with 7 bases matching TRBD1. The CDR3 runs 14 residues. The germline V gene encodes CDR1 MNHEY and CDR2 SVGAGI. The ends lost 4 bases at V and 2 bases at J; junction bases unmatched: 4. CDR3 nucleotides: TGTGCCAGCAGTTCCTGGGACAGACAAGAGACCCAGTACTTC. Its protein product is CASSSWDRQETQYF.

The gene calls are TRBV5-1 and TRBJ2-1; D gene unclear. Germline assignment: CDR1 SGHRS and CDR2 YFSETQ. CDR3 length: 15 amino acids. V lost 5 bases, J lost 2 bases, and 14 bases lay in between. The CDR3 bases are TGCGCCAGCAGACCCGCCGGCGGAGCCTACAATGAGCAGTTCTTC. This encodes CASRPAGGAYNEQFF. The whole variable domain, filled in from reference TRBV5-1 and TRBJ2-1, reads KAGVTQTPRYLIKTRGQQVTLSCSPISGHRSVSWYQQTPGQGLQFLFEYFSETQRNKGNFPGRFSGRQFSNSRSEMNVSTLELGDSALYLCASRPAGGAYNEQFFGPGTRLTVL.

This clone came up a few times. The V gene is TRBV19, the J gene TRBJ2-2, with a tentative D call TRBD1 (6 bases). In germline, CDR1 is LNHDA, CDR2 SQIVND (reference sequence). V lost 2 bases to trimming and J lost 2 bases, with 9 bases between them. This CDR3 comprises 15 residues. Written as DNA, the CDR3 is TGTGCCAGTAGTATACAGGGGACCAACACCGGGGAGCTGTTTTTT. Translated: CASSIQGTNTGELFF.

The chain couples TRBV5-1 to TRBJ2-6, with a weak D call TRBD1 (5 bases). V was clipped by 0 bases and J by 0 bases, with 13 bases between them. Germline loops: CDR1 SGHRS, CDR2 YFSETQ. This CDR3 spans 18 amino acids. In DNA, the CDR3 is TGCGCCAGCAGCTTGGTAGGCAGGGCCCTCTCTGGGGCCAACGTCCTGACTTTC. Translation gives CASSLVGRALSGANVLTF.

V gene TRBV15 combines with J gene TRBJ1-5, with D perhaps matching TRBD1 (5 bases). Germline V CDR1 and CDR2: LNHNV, YYDKDF (reference sequence). This CDR3 has 15 amino acids. Trimming took off 1 base at V and 6 bases at J, with 13 bases between the two ends. The CDR3 coding sequence is TGTGCCACCAGCAGAGGGCAGGGTGTCAGTCAGCCCCAGCATTTT. This sequence encodes CATSRGQGVSQPQHF.

This clone was picked up one time. This chain's CDR3 is CASSQVVSAGVQFF. The CDR3 DNA follows: TGTGCCAGCAGCCAAGTGGTTTCAGCGGGGGTGCAGTTCTTC. The chain recombines TRBV3-1 (or the pseudogene TRBV3-2) with TRBJ2-1; TRBD2 matches at 8 bases. This CDR3 has 14 residues. CDR1 is LGHDT and CDR2 is YNNKEL in the germline V gene (reference sequence). V trimming: 1 base; J trimming: 12 bases; junction bases outside the gene matches: 8.

CDR3 loop: CASSPPPPGYGYTF. CDR3 nucleotides: TGTGCCAGCAGTCCCCCGCCTCCAGGCTATGGCTACACCTTC. The chain couples TRBV6-5 to TRBJ1-2; D gene ambiguous. Germline loops: CDR1 MNHEY, CDR2 SVGAGI. The length of the CDR3 is 14 residues. V was cut by 5 bases and J by 4 bases, with 14 bases left in between.

This chain uses TRBV18 with TRBJ2-1, with a weak D call TRBD2 (5 bases). The V and J ends lost 0 bases and 6 bases respectively, with 12 bases between them. The CDR3 loop spans 15 amino acids. Germline V gene sequence: CDR1 KGHSH, CDR2 LQKENI. DNA of the CDR3: TGTGCCAGCTCACCACCGATGGGAGTAGTCAATGAGCAGTTCTTC. Residues: CASSPPMGVVNEQFF.

Here the CDR3 reads CATSRGQNTEAFF. In nucleotides, the CDR3 is TGTGCCACCAGCAGAGGACAGAACACTGAAGCTTTCTTT. The rearrangement joins TRBV15 to TRBJ1-1; D not resolved. V gave up 1 base and J gave up 1 base, with 4 bases separating them. The CDR3 is made up of 13 amino acids. The V gene's germline CDR1 is LNHNV and CDR2 YYDKDF (reference sequence).